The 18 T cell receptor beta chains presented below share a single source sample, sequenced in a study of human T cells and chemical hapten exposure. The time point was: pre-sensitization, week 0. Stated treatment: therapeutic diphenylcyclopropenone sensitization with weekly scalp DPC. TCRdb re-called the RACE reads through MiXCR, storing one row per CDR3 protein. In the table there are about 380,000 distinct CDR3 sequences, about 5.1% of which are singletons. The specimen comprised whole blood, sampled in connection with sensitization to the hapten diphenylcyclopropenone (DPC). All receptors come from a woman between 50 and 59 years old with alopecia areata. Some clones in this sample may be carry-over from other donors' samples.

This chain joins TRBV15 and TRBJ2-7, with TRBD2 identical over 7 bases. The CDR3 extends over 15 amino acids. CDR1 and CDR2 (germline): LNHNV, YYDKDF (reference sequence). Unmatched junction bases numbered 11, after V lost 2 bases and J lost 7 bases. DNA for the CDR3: TGTGCCACCAGCAGATTGGGAGGGGTCCAAGGGGAGCAGTACTTC. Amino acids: CATSRLGGVQGEQYF.

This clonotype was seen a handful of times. The CDR3 region is CASSFTDRSAFF. The CDR3 DNA is TGTGCCAGCAGCTTTACGGACAGGTCGGCTTTCTTT. The chain uses TRBV7-9 and TRBJ1-1; 7 bases fit TRBD1. V lost 3 bases, J lost 11 bases, and 6 bases stayed unmatched. The CDR3 is 12 amino acids. The germline V gene has CDR1 SEHNR and CDR2 FQNEAQ (reference sequence).

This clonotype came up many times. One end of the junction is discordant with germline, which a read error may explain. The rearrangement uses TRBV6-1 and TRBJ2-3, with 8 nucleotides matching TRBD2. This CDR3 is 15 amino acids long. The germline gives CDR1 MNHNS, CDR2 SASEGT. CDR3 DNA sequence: TGTGCCAGCATCAGACGGGCGGGGGGCACGGATACGCAGTATTTT. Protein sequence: CASIRRAGGTDTQYF.

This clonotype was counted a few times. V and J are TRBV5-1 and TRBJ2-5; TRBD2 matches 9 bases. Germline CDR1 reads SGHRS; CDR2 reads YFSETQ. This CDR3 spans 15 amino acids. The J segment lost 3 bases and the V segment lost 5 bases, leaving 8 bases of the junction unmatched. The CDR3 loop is CASSRLAVKKETQYF. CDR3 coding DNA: TGCGCCAGCAGTCGACTAGCGGTTAAAAAAGAGACCCAGTACTTC.

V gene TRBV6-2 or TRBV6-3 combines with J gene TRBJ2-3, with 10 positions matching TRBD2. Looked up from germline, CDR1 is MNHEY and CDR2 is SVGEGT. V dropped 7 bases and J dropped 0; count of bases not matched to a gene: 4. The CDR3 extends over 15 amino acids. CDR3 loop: CASNQRGGSTDTQYF. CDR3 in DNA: TGTGCCAGCAACCAGCGGGGGGGTAGCACAGATACGCAGTATTTT.

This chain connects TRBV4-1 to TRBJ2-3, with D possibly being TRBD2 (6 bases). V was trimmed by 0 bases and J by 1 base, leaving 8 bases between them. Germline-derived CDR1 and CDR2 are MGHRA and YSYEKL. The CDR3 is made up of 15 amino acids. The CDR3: CASSQEQRGTDTQYF. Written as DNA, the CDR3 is TGCGCCAGCAGCCAAGAACAGCGGGGCACAGATACGCAGTATTTT.

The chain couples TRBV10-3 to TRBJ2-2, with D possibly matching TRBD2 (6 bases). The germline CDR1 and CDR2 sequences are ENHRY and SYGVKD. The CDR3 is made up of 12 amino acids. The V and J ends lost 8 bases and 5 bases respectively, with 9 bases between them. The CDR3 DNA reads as TGTGCCATCCTGGGGGGAACCGGGGAGCTGTTTTTT. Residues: CAILGGTGELFF.

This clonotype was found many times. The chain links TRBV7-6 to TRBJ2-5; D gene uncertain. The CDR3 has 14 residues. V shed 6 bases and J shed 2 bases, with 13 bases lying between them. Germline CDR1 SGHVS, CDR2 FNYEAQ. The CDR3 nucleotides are TGTGCCAGCAGGATCGAGGCCAGACAAGAGACCCAGTACTTC. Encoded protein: CASRIEARQETQYF.

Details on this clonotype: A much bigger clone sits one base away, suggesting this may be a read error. The CDR3 nucleotides are TGTGCCACCAGGGGGATGGGAAATGAGCAGTTCTTC. Amino acids: CATRGMGNEQFF. This chain uses TRBV24-1 with TRBJ2-1; no firm D call. V lost 7 bases and J lost 7, with 10 bases in between. The CDR3 contains 12 residues. In germline, CDR1 is KGHDR, CDR2 SFDVKD.

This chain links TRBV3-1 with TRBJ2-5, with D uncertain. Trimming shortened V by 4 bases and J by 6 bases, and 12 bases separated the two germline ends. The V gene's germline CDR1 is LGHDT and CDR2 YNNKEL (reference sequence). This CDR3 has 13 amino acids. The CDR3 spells CASSPSETKTQYF. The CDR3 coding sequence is TGTGCCAGCAGCCCAAGTGAAACAAAGACCCAGTACTTC.

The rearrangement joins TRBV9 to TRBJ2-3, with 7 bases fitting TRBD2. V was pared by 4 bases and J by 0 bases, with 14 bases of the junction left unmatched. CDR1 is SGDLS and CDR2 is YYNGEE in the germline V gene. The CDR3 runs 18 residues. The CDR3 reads CASSLAGGLPSSTDTQYF. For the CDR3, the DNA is TGTGCCAGCAGCTTAGCCGGGGGACTACCCTCTAGCACAGATACGCAGTATTTT. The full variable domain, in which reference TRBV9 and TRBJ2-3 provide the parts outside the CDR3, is DSGVTQTPKHLITATGQRVTLRCSPRSGDLSVYWYQQSLDQGLQFLIQYYNGEERAKGNILERFSAQQFPDLHSELNLSSLELGDSALYFCASSLAGGLPSSTDTQYFGPGTRLTVL.

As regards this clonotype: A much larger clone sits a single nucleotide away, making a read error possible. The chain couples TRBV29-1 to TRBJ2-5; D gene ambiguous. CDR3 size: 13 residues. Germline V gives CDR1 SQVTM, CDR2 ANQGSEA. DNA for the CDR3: TGCAGCGCTAGGGTCGGTGTGAAAGAAACCCAGTACTTC. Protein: CSARVGVKETQYF.

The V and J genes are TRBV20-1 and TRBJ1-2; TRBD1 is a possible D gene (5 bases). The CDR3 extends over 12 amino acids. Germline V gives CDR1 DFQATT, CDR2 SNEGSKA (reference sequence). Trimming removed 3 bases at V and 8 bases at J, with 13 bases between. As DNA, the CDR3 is TGCAGTGCTAGTTTAGGGGCGAGCGGCTACACCTTC. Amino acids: CSASLGASGYTF.

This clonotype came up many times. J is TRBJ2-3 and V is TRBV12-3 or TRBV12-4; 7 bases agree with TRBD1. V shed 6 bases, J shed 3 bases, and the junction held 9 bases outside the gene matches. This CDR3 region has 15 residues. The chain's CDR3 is CASSQGTAPTDTQYF. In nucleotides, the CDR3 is TGTGCCAGCAGCCAGGGGACAGCTCCGACAGATACGCAGTATTTT.

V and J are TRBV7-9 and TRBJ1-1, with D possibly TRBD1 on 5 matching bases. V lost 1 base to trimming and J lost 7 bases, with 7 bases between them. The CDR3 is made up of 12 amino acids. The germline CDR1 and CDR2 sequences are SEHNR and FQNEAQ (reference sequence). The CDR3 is CASSLEGIEAFF. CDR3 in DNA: TGTGCCAGCAGCTTAGAGGGGATTGAAGCTTTCTTT.

The CDR3 DNA reads TGTGCCAGCAGTTTATCTAGAGTCATAGAGACCCAGTACTTC. Translating it yields CASSLSRVIETQYF. The V call is TRBV27, the J call TRBJ2-5; no clear D. V lost 0 bases, J lost 4 bases, and 9 bases lay in between. CDR1 is MNHEY, CDR2 SMNVEV, per germline (reference sequence). The CDR3 is 14 residues long.

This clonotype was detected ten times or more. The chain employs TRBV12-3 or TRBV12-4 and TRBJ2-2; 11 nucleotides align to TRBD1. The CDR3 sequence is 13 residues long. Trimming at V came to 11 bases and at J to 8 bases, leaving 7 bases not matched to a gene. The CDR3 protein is CAGFGQGAGELFF. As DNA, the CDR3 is TGTGCCGGGTTCGGACAGGGGGCTGGGGAGCTGTTTTTT.

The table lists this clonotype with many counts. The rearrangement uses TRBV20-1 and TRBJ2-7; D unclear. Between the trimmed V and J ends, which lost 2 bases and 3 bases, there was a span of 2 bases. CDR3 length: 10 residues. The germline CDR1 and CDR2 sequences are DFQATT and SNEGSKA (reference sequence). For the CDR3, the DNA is TGCAGTGCTAGAAGCTACGAGCAGTACTTC. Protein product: CSARSYEQYF.